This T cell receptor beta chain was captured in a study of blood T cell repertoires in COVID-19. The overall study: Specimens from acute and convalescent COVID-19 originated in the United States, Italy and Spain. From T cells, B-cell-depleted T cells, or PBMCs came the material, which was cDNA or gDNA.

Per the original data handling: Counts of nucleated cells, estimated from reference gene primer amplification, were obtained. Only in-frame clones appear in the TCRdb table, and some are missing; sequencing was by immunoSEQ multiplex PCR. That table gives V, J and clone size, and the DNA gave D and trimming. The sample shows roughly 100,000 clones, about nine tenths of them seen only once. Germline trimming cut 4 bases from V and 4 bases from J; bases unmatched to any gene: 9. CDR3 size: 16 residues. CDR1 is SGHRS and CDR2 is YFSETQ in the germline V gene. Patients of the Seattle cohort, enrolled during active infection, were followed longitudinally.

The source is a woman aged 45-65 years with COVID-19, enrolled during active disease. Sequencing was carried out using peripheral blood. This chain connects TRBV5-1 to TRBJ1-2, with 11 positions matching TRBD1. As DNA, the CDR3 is TGCGCCAGCAGCGTACCCGGGACAGGGGGAATCTATGGCTACACCTTC. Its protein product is CASSVPGTGGIYGYTF.